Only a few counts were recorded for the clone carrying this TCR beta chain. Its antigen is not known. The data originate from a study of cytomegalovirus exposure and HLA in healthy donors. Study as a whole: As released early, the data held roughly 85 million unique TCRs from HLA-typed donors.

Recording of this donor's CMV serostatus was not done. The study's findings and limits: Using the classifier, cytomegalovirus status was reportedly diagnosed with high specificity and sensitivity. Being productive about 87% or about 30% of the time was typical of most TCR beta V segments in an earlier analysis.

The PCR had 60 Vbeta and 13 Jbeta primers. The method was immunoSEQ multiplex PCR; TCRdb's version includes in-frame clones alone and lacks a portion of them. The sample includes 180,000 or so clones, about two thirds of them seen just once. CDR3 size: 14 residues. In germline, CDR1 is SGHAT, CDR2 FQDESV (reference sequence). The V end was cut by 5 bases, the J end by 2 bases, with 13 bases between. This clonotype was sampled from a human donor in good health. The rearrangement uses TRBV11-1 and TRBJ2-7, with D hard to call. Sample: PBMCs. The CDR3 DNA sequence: TGTGCCAGCAGCCTAAACCCCCGGGCCTACGAGCAGTACTTC. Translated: CASSLNPRAYEQYF.